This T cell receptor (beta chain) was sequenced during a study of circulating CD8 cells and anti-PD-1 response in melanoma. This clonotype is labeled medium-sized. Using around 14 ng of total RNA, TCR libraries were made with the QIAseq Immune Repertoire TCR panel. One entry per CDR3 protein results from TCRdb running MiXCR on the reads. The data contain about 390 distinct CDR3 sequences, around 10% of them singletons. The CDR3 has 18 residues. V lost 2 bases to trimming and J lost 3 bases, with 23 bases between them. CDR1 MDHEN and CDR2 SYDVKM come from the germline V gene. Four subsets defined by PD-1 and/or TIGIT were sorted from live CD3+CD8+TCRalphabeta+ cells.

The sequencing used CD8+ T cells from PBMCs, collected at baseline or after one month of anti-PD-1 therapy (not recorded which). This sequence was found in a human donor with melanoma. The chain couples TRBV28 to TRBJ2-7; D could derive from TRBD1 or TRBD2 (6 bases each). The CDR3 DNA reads TGTGCCAGCAGTTTAATGCGTATGTCCGGGGGCGGCGGCTACGAGCAGTACTTC. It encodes CASSLMRMSGGGGYEQYF.